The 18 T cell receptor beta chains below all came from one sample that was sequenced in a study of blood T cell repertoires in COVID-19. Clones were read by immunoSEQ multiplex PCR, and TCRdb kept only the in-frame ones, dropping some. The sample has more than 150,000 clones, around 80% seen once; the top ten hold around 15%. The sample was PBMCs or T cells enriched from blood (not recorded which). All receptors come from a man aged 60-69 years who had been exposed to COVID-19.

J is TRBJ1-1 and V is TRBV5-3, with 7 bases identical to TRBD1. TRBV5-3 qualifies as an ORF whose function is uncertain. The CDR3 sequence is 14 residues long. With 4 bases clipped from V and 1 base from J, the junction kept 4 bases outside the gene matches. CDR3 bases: TGTGCCAGAAGCCTGGGACAGCCGAACACTGAAGCTTTCTTT. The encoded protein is CARSLGQPNTEAFF.

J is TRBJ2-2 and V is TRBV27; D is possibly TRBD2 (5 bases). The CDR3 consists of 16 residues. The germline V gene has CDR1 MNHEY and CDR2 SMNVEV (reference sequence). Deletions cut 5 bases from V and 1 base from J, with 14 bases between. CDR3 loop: CASSQPWTVNTGELFF. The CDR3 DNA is TGTGCCAGCAGTCAACCCTGGACTGTGAACACCGGGGAGCTGTTTTTT.

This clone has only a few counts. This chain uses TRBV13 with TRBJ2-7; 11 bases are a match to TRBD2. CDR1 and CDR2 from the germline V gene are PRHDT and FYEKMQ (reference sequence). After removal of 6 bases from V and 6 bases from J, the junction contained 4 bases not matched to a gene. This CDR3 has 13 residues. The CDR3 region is CASRRGLAAEQYF. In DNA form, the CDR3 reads TGTGCCAGCAGAAGGGGACTAGCGGCCGAGCAGTACTTC.

The CDR3 region is CASSYAGNSPLHF. The CDR3 coding sequence is TGTGCCAGCAGTTACGCGGGGAATTCACCCCTCCACTTT. The rearrangement links TRBV6-5 to TRBJ1-6; D remains ambiguous. Trimming cost V 2 bases and J 7 bases, with 6 bases left between them. This CDR3 has 13 amino acids. From germline, CDR1 is MNHEY and CDR2 SVGAGI.

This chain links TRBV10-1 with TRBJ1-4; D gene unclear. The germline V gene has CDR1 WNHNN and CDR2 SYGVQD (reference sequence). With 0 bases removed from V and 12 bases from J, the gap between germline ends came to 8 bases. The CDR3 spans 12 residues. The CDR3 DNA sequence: TGCGCCAGCAGTGAGTCGGGCGGGGAACTGTTTTTT. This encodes CASSESGGELFF.

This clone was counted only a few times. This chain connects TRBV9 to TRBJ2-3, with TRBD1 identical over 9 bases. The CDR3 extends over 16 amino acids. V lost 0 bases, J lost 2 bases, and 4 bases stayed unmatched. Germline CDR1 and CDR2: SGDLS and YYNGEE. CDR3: CASSVAGTGNTDTQYF. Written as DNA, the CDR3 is TGTGCCAGCAGCGTAGCCGGGACAGGGAACACAGATACGCAGTATTTT.

The CDR3 DNA follows: TGCGCCAGCAGCCAAGAGGCAGCGGGCCTCGCGAACACCGGGGAGCTGTTTTTT. Translation gives CASSQEAAGLANTGELFF. V is TRBV4-1 and J is TRBJ2-2; a weak D match, TRBD2 (6 bases). The CDR3 runs 18 residues. Germline CDR1 reads MGHRA; CDR2 reads YSYEKL. The V end lost 0 bases, the J end lost 0 bases, and 14 bases lay between the germline ends.

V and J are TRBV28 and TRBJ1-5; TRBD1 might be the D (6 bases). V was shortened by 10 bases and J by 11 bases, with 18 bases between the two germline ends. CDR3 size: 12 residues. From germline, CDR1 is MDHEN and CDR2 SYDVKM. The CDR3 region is CATRPGVEAQHF. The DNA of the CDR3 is TGTGCCACCAGGCCAGGGGTCGAGGCCCAGCATTTT.

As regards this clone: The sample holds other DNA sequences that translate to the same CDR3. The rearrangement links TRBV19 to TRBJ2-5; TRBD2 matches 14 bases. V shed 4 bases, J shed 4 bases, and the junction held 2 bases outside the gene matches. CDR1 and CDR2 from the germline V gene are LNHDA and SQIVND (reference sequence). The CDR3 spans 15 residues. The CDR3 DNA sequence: TGTGCCAGTAGTACAGGGACTAGCGGGGGAGAGACCCAGTACTTC. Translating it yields CASSTGTSGGETQYF.

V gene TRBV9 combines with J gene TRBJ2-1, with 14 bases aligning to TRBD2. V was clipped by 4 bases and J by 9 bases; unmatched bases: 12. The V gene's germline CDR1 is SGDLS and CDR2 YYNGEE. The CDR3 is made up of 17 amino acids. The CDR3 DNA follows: TGTGCCAGCAGCATTGGGACTAGCGGGAGCGTTGCGGGTGAGCAGTTCTTC. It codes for CASSIGTSGSVAGEQFF.

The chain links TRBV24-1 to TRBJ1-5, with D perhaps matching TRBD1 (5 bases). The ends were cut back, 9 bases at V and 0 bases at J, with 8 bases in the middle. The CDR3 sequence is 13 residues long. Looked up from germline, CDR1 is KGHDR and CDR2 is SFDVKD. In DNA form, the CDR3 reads TGTGCCACCCAGGGTTATAGCAATCAGCCCCAGCATTTT. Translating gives CATQGYSNQPQHF.

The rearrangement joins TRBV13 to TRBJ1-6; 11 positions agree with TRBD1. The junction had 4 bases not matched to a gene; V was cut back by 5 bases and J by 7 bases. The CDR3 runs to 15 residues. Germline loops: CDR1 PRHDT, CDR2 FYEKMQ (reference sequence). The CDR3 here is CASSLGTGGNSPLHF. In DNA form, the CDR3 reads TGTGCCAGCAGCCTCGGGACAGGGGGGAATTCACCCCTCCACTTT.

In DNA form, the CDR3 reads TGCAGTGCTAGTGGTCCGGGACTAGCGGGATACCGGAACACCGGGGAGCTGTTTTTT. It encodes CSASGPGLAGYRNTGELFF. The chain recombines TRBV20-1 with TRBJ2-2; 13 positions agree with TRBD2. Germline V gives CDR1 DFQATT, CDR2 SNEGSKA (reference sequence). Trimming cost V 3 bases and J 1 base; bases outside gene matches: 11. This CDR3 spans 19 amino acids.

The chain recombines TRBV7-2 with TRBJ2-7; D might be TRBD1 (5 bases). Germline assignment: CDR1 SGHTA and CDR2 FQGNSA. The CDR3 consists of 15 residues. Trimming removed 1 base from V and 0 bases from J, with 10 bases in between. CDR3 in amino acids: CASSLVPGLSYEQYF. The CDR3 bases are TGTGCCAGCAGCTTAGTTCCAGGGCTCTCCTACGAGCAGTACTTC.

Written as DNA, the CDR3 is TGTGCCAGTAGTATAGAGATCGTGACTAGCGGGAGAAAGACCCAGTACTTC. Its protein product is CASSIEIVTSGRKTQYF. The chain employs TRBV19 and TRBJ2-5, with TRBD2 identical over 12 bases. Germline V gives CDR1 LNHDA, CDR2 SQIVND (reference sequence). The CDR3 has 17 amino acids. The ends lost 0 bases at V and 6 bases at J; junction bases unmatched: 8.

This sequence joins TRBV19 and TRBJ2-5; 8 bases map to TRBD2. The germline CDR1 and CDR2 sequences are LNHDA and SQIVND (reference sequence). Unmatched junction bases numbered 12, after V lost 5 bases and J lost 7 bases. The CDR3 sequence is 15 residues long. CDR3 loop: CASSLRREGLGTQYF. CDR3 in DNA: TGTGCCAGTAGTCTCCGCCGGGAGGGATTAGGGACCCAGTACTTC.

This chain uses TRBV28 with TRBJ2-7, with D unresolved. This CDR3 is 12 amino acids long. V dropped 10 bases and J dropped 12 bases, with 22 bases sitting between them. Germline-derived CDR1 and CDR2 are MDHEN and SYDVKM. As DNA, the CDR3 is TGTGCCACCCATCGAGAGCGCCGAGAGACGTACTTC. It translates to CATHRERRETYF.

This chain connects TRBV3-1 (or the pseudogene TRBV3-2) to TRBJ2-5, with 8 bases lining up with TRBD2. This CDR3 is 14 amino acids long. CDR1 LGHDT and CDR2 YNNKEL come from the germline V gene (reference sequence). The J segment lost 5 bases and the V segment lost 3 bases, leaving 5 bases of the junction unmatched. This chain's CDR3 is CASSHGTSGETQYF. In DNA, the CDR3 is TGTGCCAGCAGCCACGGGACTAGTGGTGAGACCCAGTACTTC.